The sample holds one count of the clone carrying this T cell receptor beta chain. The table came from immunoSEQ multiplex PCR; TCRdb's copy has only in-frame clones and leaves some out. Of approximately 170,000 clones in the sample, 80% to 90% were seen once. The CDR3 runs 15 residues. The V end was cut by 1 base, the J end by 7 bases, with 14 bases between. Germline lookup yields CDR1 GTSNPN and CDR2 SVGIG (reference sequence). The sample comes from a study of control samples from healthy donors and cancer patients. The chain has TRBV30 and TRBJ1-6; D is possibly TRBD1 (6 bases). The sequenced sample was blood. The clonotype comes from a woman under 40 in good health. The CDR3 loop reads CAWSAGAPGNSPLHF. Here the CDR3 DNA reads TGTGCCTGGAGTGCGGGGGCGCCGGGAAATTCACCCCTCCACTTT.